Listed below are T cell receptor beta chains from one sample, sequenced in a study of Ad26.COV2.S vaccination and SARS-CoV-2 variants. Sequencing used immunoSEQ multiplex PCR; TCRdb keeps in-frame clones, though not all of them. The sample shows about 350,000 clones, 80% to 90% of them seen only once. The sample consisted of peripheral blood, taken in a trial of Ad26.COV2.S vaccine versus placebo. The receptors were sampled from a person between 18 and 65 years old who received the Ad26.COV2.S COVID-19 vaccine or a placebo. Each CDR3 is given without its conserved first and last residue. A D gene is named only where the DNA matches it firmly.

J gene,V gene,D gene,CDR3 protein
TRBJ1-1,TRBV7-6,TRBD1,ASSLYPRTGMNTEAF
TRBJ1-6,TRBV5-1,.,ASSLEVDISPLH
TRBJ1-2,TRBV6-6,.,ASSEGYGYT
TRBJ2-6,TRBV19,.,ASSIGSASGANVLT
TRBJ2-3,TRBV10-2,TRBD1,ASSRTGLDTQY
TRBJ1-4,TRBV25-1,TRBD1,ASSAYTGGDEKLF
TRBJ1-6,TRBV6-5,TRBD1,ASSLDRGHSPLH
TRBJ2-7,TRBV4-1,.,ASSQVGRVMHEQY
TRBJ2-5,TRBV6-5,TRBD1,ASSPGQGAGETQY
TRBJ2-1,TRBV6-2/TRBV6-3,TRBD1,ASSILDRADEQF
TRBJ2-2,TRBV9,TRBD1,ASSVHAGTGSVSPTGELF
TRBJ1-2,TRBV2,TRBD1,ASSQGQGAYGYT
TRBJ2-3,TRBV7-8,.,ASSLAGEQVPDTQY
TRBJ1-3,TRBV11-2,TRBD1,ASSFWSGTGSVGNTIY
TRBJ1-5,TRBV6-4,.,ASSDPAAGSRVQPQH
TRBJ2-3,TRBV28,TRBD1,ASRLGQGTDTQY
TRBJ1-4,TRBV2,.,ASSEGITKKLYEKLF
TRBJ2-7,TRBV7-2,.,ASSSAAGSYEQY
TRBJ2-7,TRBV5-4,.,ASSFGWGGEQY
TRBJ1-1,TRBV15,.,ATSRDWGAYREEAF
TRBJ1-3,TRBV11-1,.,ASSEGTKGNTIY
TRBJ2-1,TRBV15,TRBD2,ATSSPLAEFNNEQF
TRBJ2-3,TRBV5-8,.,ASSFERDTQY
TRBJ2-7,TRBV19,.,ASSMAGSYEQY
TRBJ2-4,TRBV5-1,TRBD2,ASSTAGVGFQY
TRBJ1-2,TRBV29-1,.,SVETGANYGYT
TRBJ2-5,TRBV30,.,AWSHWNQETQY
TRBJ2-3,TRBV30,TRBD2,AWSASSGSTDTQY
TRBJ2-7,TRBV28,.,ASSPLTGNSYEQY
TRBJ2-1,TRBV2,TRBD2,ATAGVGSYEQF
TRBJ2-1,TRBV5-1,.,ASSFNAYEQF
TRBJ1-6,TRBV5-4,.,ASSLATGSNSPLH
TRBJ2-5,TRBV9,TRBD1,ASSVGQSWQGVEETQY
TRBJ1-1,TRBV7-2,.,ASSLVSGRDTEAF
TRBJ1-6,TRBV6-5,.,ASSYGRGGNSPLH
TRBJ1-5,TRBV20-1,.,SASFSGYNQPQH
TRBJ1-5,TRBV3-1/TRBV3-2,TRBD1,ASSQTGAGNQPQH
TRBJ2-6,TRBV30,.,AWSIKTGSGANVLT
TRBJ2-7,TRBV7-3,.,ASSLPPIYEQY
TRBJ2-1,TRBV28,TRBD1,ASTPAGDRGQHEQF
TRBJ2-5,TRBV28,.,ASTSVETQY
TRBJ2-2,TRBV2,.,ASSESANTGELF
TRBJ1-1,TRBV9,.,ASSPQGRGDTEAF
TRBJ2-1,TRBV14,.,ASSPWDNYNEQF
TRBJ1-6,TRBV11-2,.,ASSRSGTHLLNSPLH
TRBJ2-3,TRBV27,.,ASSLLGEYTDTQY
TRBJ2-3,TRBV19,.,ASSGRGGTQY